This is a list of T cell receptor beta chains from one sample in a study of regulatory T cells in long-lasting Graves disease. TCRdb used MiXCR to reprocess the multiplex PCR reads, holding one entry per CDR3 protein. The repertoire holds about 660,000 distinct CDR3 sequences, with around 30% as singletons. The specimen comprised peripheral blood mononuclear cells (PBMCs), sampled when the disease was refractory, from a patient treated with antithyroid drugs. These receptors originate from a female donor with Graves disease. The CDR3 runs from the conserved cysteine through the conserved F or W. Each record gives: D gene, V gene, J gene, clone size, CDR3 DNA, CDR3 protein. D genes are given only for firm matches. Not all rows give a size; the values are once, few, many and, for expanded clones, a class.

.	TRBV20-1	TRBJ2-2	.	TGCAGTGCTAGAGAAGGGGGACGGACGAACACCGGGGAGCTGTTTTTT	CSAREGGRTNTGELFF
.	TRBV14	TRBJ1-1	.	TGTGCCAGCAGCCAAATTACGGGACGGACTGAAGCTTTCTTT	CASSQITGRTEAFF
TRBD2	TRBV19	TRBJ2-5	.	TGTGCCAGTAGTAGCCCTCCGATAGCGGGACGCCGAGAGACCCAGTACTTC	CASSSPPIAGRRETQYF
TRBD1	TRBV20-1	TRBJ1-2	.	TGCAGTGCTAGTGACAGGGTGTTTAAGTTCGGCTACACCTTC	CSASDRVFKFGYTF
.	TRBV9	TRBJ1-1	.	TGTGCCAGCAGCGTAGAATCAGGGGACTACACTGAAGCTTTCTTT	CASSVESGDYTEAFF
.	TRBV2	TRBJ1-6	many	TGTGCCAGCAGTGCAGTCGGGACCTATAATTCACCCCTCCACTTT	CASSAVGTYNSPLHF
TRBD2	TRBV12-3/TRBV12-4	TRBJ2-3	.	TGTGCCAGCAGTCCCCGGGGAGCGGGAGGCAGGGCAGATACGCAGTATTTT	CASSPRGAGGRADTQYF
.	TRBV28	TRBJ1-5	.	TGTGCCAGCAGTGGTGGGGATACCAATCAGCCCCAGCATTTT	CASSGGDTNQPQHF
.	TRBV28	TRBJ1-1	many	TGTGCCAGCAGTCTCCAGGCAGGAGTGAACACTGAAGCTTTCTTT	CASSLQAGVNTEAFF
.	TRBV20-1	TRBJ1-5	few	TGCAGTGCTAGAGGGAGCTGGGGGCAGCGCAATCAGCCCCAGCATTTT	CSARGSWGQRNQPQHF
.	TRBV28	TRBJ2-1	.	TGTGCCAGCAGTTTAGGGACGGCGTATGAGCAGTTCTTC	CASSLGTAYEQFF
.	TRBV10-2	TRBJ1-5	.	TGCGCCAGCAGTGAGTGGGGGGCTAACAATCAGCCCCAGCATTTT	CASSEWGANNQPQHF
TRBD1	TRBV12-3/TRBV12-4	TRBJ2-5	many	TGTGCCAGCAGCGGGACAGTCGGAGAGACCCAGTACTTC	CASSGTVGETQYF
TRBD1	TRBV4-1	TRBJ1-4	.	TGCGCCAGCAGCCCCCCTCCGGGACAGGGTTTAAATGAAAAACTGTTTTTT	CASSPPPGQGLNEKLFF
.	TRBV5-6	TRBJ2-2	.	TGTGCCAGCACCAGATGGGAGGTTTCCACCGGGGAGCTGTTTTTT	CASTRWEVSTGELFF
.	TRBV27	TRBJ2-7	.	TGTGCCAGCAGTCCTGCAAGGGAAGTCTACGAGCAGTACTTC	CASSPAREVYEQYF
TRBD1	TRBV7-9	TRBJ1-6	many	TGTGCCAGCAGCGGGGGACAGGGGGGCAGCTCCTATAATTCACCCCTCCACTTT	CASSGGQGGSSYNSPLHF
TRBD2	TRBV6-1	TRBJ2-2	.	TGTGCCAGCAGTGAATGGATGAGGGCGGGAGTGGAAACCGGGGAGCTGTTTTTT	CASSEWMRAGVETGELFF
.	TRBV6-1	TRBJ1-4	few	TGTGCCAGCAGTGAACGGGCGATTAATGAAAAACTGTTTTTT	CASSERAINEKLFF
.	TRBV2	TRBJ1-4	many	TGTGCCAGCAGTGAACATGGGGAGAAGGATGAAAAACTGTTTTTT	CASSEHGEKDEKLFF
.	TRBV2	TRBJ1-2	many	TGTGCCAGCAGTGCGGTATGGTGGGGGATGGATGGCTACACCTTC	CASSAVWWGMDGYTF
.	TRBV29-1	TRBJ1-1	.	TGCAGCGTTGGGGGGCCCACTGAAGCTTTCTTT	CSVGGPTEAFF
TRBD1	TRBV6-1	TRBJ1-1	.	TGTGCCAGCGGTCAGGACAGGGTTTTTACTGAAGCTTTCTTT	CASGQDRVFTEAFF
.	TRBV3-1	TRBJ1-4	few	TGTGCCAGCAGCCAAGATCCTGCCGATATTTGGGAGACTAATGAAAAACTGTTTTTT	CASSQDPADIWETNEKLFF
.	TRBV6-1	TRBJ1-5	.	TGTGCCAGCAGACCCAAGGAGAGCAATCAGCCCCAGCATTTT	CASRPKESNQPQHF
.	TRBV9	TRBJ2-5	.	TGTGCCAGCAACGCAGGGGGGAAAGAGACCCAGTACTTC	CASNAGGKETQYF
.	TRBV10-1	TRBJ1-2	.	TGCGCCAGCAGTGGGCAAGGACGCCGGCATGGCTACACCTTC	CASSGQGRRHGYTF
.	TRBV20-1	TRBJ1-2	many	TGCAGTGCTAGAACAGGGCGAGGTGGCTACACCTTC	CSARTGRGGYTF
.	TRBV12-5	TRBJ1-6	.	TGTGCTAGTGGTTTGGTAAAGGGGAATTCACCCCTCCACTTT	CASGLVKGNSPLHF
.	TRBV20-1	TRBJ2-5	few	TGCAGTGCTTTAAGACAGCACCAGTACTTC	CSALRQHQYF
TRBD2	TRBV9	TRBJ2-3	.	TGTGCCAGCAGCTCTCTAGCGGGAGTCTCCGATACGCAGTATTTT	CASSSLAGVSDTQYF
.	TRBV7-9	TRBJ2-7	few	TGTGCCAGCAGACTAGGCCAAGAGCAGTACTTC	CASRLGQEQYF
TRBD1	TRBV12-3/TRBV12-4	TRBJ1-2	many	TGTGCCAGCAGCGCGCCGACAGGGGGAATGAGTGGCTACACCTTC	CASSAPTGGMSGYTF
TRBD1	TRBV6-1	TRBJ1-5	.	TGTGCCAGCAGTCACGTCCCGGGACAGGGATGGGGCAATCAGCCCCAGCATTTT	CASSHVPGQGWGNQPQHF
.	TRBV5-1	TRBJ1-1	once	TGCGCCAGCGCCCTCGAGGGGGTGGGCACTGAAGCTTTCTTT	CASALEGVGTEAFF
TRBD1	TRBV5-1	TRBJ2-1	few	TGCGCCAGCAGCAAGGGACAGACCACCAATGAGCAGTTCTTC	CASSKGQTTNEQFF
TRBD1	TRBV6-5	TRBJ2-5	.	TGTGCCAGCAGTTACCCAGGACAGGGGACGGAGACCCAGTACTTC	CASSYPGQGTETQYF
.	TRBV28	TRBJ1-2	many	TGTGCCAGCAGTTTATTGTCAGGGGTCGTAGGCTACACCTTC	CASSLLSGVVGYTF
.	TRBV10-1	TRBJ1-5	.	TGCGCCAGCAGTGGAGGGGTTGATCAGCCCCAGCATTTT	CASSGGVDQPQHF
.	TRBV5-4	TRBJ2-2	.	TGTGCCAGCAGCTCCGGGGGATGGACCGGGGAGCTGTTTTTT	CASSSGGWTGELFF
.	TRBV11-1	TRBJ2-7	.	TGTGCCAGCAGCGTTGGGACGGGACCCTACGAGCAGTACTTC	CASSVGTGPYEQYF
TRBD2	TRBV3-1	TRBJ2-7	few	TGTGCCAGCAGCGTTCGGACTAGCGGCTACGAGCAGTACTTC	CASSVRTSGYEQYF
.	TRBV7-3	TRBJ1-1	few	TGTGCCAGCAGCTTAGGTCCCCGGGACGAGGCTTTCTTT	CASSLGPRDEAFF
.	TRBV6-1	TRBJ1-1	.	TGTGCCAGCCTCGGATGGGGGGCGCCCAACACTGAAGCTTTCTTT	CASLGWGAPNTEAFF
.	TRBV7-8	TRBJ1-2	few	TGTGCCAGCAGCTCTGACAGTTACAACTATGGCTACACCTTC	CASSSDSYNYGYTF
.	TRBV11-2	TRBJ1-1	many	TGTGCCAGCAGCTTAGTCTCTCTCCGTGGAGCTTTCTTT	CASSLVSLRGAFF
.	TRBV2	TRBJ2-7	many	TGTGCCAGCAGTTATACCGGGACTCCCGAGGGGTACTTC	CASSYTGTPEGYF
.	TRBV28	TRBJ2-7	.	TGTGCCAGCAGCTTGGGACTCCATGGCGAGCAGTACTTC	CASSLGLHGEQYF
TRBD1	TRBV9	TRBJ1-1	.	TGTGCCAGCAGCCAGGGGGAAGTGGAGACTGAAGCTTTCTTT	CASSQGEVETEAFF
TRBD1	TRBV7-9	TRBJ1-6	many	TGTGCCAGCAGCTTAGGACAGGGTTCTTCACCCCTCCACTTT	CASSLGQGSSPLHF
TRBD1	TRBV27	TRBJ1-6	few	TGTGCCAGCAGTTGGGACAGGGGCGTGAAGAATTCACCCCTCCACTTT	CASSWDRGVKNSPLHF
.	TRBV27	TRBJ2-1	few	TGTGCCAGCAGTTTATTTCAGAGTAGCTCCTACAATGAGCAGTTCTTC	CASSLFQSSSYNEQFF
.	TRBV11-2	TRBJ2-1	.	TGTGCCAGCAGCTTAGTGGCGACTAGTAAGGTCGAGCAGTTCTTC	CASSLVATSKVEQFF
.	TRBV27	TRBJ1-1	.	TGTGCCAGCAGTTATACAGGAGGGAGGACTGAAGCTTTCTTT	CASSYTGGRTEAFF
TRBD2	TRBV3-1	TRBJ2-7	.	TGTGCCAGCAGCCACTCTACTAGCGGGAGAGTCCGTTGGGAGCAGTACTTC	CASSHSTSGRVRWEQYF
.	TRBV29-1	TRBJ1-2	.	TGCAGCGTTGGTCGCCTTTCCTATGGCTACACCTTC	CSVGRLSYGYTF
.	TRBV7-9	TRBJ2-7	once	TGTGCCAGCAGCCTACTAACTAGCCGGGTCGAGCAGTACTTC	CASSLLTSRVEQYF
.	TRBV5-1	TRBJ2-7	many	TGCGCCAGCAGCGTATACAGGAGCTCCTACGAGCAGTACTTC	CASSVYRSSYEQYF